This is a list of T cell receptor beta chains from one sample in a study of shared clonotypes between healthy human individuals. This table comes from immunoSEQ multiplex PCR, and its TCRdb copy is limited to in-frame clones, with some not included. This sample has about 500,000 clones, with roughly three quarters found just once. The sample was PBMCs. Receptors were obtained from a woman in her forties in good health. Some clones in this sample may be carry-over from other donors' samples. CDR3s include the opening cysteine and the closing phenylalanine or tryptophan. Each record gives: V gene, CDR3 protein.

>TRBV14
CASSQGTNQPQHF
>TRBV15
CATSRDRDWGAGPHRYEQYF
>TRBV19
CASSTRVGTDTQYF
>TRBV7-9
CASSYIAGTYNEQFF
>TRBV11-2
CASSLGTSGSYEQYF
>TRBV18
CASSRGLGDYGYTF
>TRBV4-1
CASSGQGLSNQPQHF
>TRBV2
CASSVGQGFPTNEKLFF
>TRBV10-3
CAIKGQGDSYEQYF
>TRBV18
CASLERVNTEAFF
>TRBV7-9
CASSLGSTVPNEKLFF
>TRBV7-6
CASSPQGLAGDGEQFF
>TRBV5-1
CASSLVSGSYGYTF
>TRBV28
CASSTVIYEQYF
>TRBV29-1
CSGGKALPGEQYF
>TRBV5-1
CASSLGTGDGYTF
>TRBV6-4
CASSDSPDWGGQFF
>TRBV30
CAWSPGQGHGYTF
>TRBV2
CASESWETQYF
>TRBV6-6
CASSYSGKGAQHF
>TRBV5-4
CASSLRLAGNSYNEQFF
>TRBV5-6
CASSRQGSPTYEQYF
>TRBV28
CASSRQGAYQETQYF
>TRBV18
CASSLETSGYTF
>TRBV11-2
CASSPERGTPKDNEQFF
>TRBV6-1
CASRLAGPETQYF
>TRBV5-1
CASSLVVAGTTGELFF
>TRBV30
CAWSPKDTQYF
>TRBV28
CASSPGQGTDTQYF
>TRBV10-3
CAISESDGAGGYTF
>TRBV30
CAWSLQGLGGYTF
>TRBV5-1
CASSWGQGRTSGRGSGTDTQYF
>TRBV6-6
CASSSSGLAEYEQYF
>TRBV19
CASSTVYPYEQYF
>TRBV6-4
CASSDSGDTGELFF
>TRBV19
CATTIGSGANVLTF
>TRBV6-6
CASSKDAGNYGYTF
>TRBV9
CASSVDGNSVTQYF
>TRBV5-1
CASGTGGPTDTQYF
>TRBV15
CATSMGLAGAQGAQYF
>TRBV29-1
CSVGLAGAYNEQFF
>TRBV30
CAWSVDRDTEAFF
>TRBV9
CASSPGLAGGSADTQYF
>TRBV9
CASSVVGLAGDTQYF
>TRBV7-2
CASSLEWGRTNYGYTF
>TRBV2
CASSGDGTDTQYF